These T cell receptor beta chains were read from a single sample in a study of vaccination and CD4 T cells after COVID-19. TCRdb called the PCR reads again in MiXCR, with one record for every CDR3 protein. The sample lists approximately 24,000 distinct CDR3 sequences, around 28% occurring once. These TCRs' antigens remain unknown. The input for sequencing was CD4+ T cells from blood, cultured in vitro, taken about 7 months after SARS-CoV-2 vaccination. The receptors here all came from a human donor who had recovered from COVID-19. CDR3s include the opening cysteine and the closing phenylalanine or tryptophan. The order of the fields is V gene, J gene, D gene, clone size, CDR3 length, CDR3 DNA, CDR3 protein. D genes are given only for firm matches. Where a row states a size, it is once, few, many or the class of an expanded clone; other rows omit it.

TRBV18	TRBJ2-7	.	medium-sized	14	TGTGCCAGCTCACCCGGGACGGAATCCTACGAGCAGTACTTC	CASSPGTESYEQYF
TRBV28	TRBJ2-5	.	.	14	TGTGCCAGCAGTTTATTTCCGGGGGAGGAGACCCAGTACTTC	CASSLFPGEETQYF
TRBV20-1	TRBJ1-1	.	few	13	TGCAGTGCTAGCAGGGCGATGAACACTGAAGCTTTCTTT	CSASRAMNTEAFF
TRBV11-3	TRBJ2-5	.	.	13	TGTGCCAGCAGCTTAGCTGGGCGAGGGACCCAGTACTTC	CASSLAGRGTQYF
TRBV20-1	TRBJ2-3	TRBD2	.	14	TGCAGCCTGTGGGCACTAGCGGGTCGAGTTCCGCAGTATTTT	CSLWALAGRVPQYF
TRBV7-2	TRBJ1-5	.	.	13	TGTGCCAGCAGCTTAGCCCACCATCAGCCCCAGCATTTT	CASSLAHHQPQHF
TRBV7-3	TRBJ2-3	TRBD2	.	16	TGTGCCAGCAGCTATTCGAAGCTAGCGGGAGTGGATACGCAGTATTTT	CASSYSKLAGVDTQYF
TRBV6-1	TRBJ2-7	TRBD2	few	15	TGTGCCAGCAGCGAGGGACTAGCGGAAAACTACGAGCAGTACTTC	CASSEGLAENYEQYF
TRBV23-1	TRBJ2-5	TRBD2	.	17	TGCGCCAGCAGTCAATCGGGTCTAGCGGGATCGGGGGAGACCCAGTACTTC	CASSQSGLAGSGETQYF
TRBV24-1	TRBJ2-7	.	few	16	TGTGCCACCAGTGATGGGATCCGGGACACCTCCTACGAGCAGTACTTC	CATSDGIRDTSYEQYF
TRBV20-1	TRBJ2-1	.	.	14	TGCAGTGCTAGCGTGCAGGAGACAATAAATGAGCAGTTCTTC	CSASVQETINEQFF
TRBV7-2	TRBJ1-3	.	few	16	TGTGCCAGCAGCTTACCAGCGGGACTGGGGAGCAACACCATATATTTT	CASSLPAGLGSNTIYF
TRBV2	TRBJ2-5	.	few	11	TGTGCCAGCAGTGTCGGAGAGACCCAGTACTTC	CASSVGETQYF
TRBV28	TRBJ1-1	TRBD1	.	18	TGTGCCAGCAGATTACGCCGGACAGGAGATAACAGGAACACTGAAGCTTTCTTT	CASRLRRTGDNRNTEAFF
TRBV6-1	TRBJ2-2	.	.	15	TGTGCCAGCACCAGAGGGACGGCGAACACCGGGGAGCTGTTTTTT	CASTRGTANTGELFF
TRBV6-5	TRBJ2-5	.	medium-sized	13	TGTGCCAGCAGTTGGCGTAGGGATGAGACCCAGTACTTC	CASSWRRDETQYF
TRBV20-1	TRBJ2-3	TRBD2	few	16	TGCAGTGCTAGTCGGCTAGCGGGAGGGTTAGCAGATACGCAGTATTTT	CSASRLAGGLADTQYF
TRBV7-9	TRBJ2-2	.	.	14	TGTGCCAGCAGCTTGGACCTTAACACCGGGGAGCTGTTTTTT	CASSLDLNTGELFF
TRBV7-2	TRBJ2-1	.	few	15	TGTGCCAGCAGCCGAAGCCGGACTGAGCACAATGAGCAGTTCTTC	CASSRSRTEHNEQFF
TRBV19	TRBJ2-1	TRBD2	.	17	TGTGCCAGTAGTATAACCCGACTAGCGGGAGTCTACAATGAGCAGTTCTTC	CASSITRLAGVYNEQFF
TRBV19	TRBJ2-1	.	.	13	TGTGCCAGTAGTCCCACGACAGATAATGAGCAGTTCTTC	CASSPTTDNEQFF
TRBV7-3	TRBJ2-3	TRBD2	.	17	TGTGCCAGCAGCTTACAAGCCGGGACTAGCGGGCCAGATACGCAGTATTTT	CASSLQAGTSGPDTQYF
TRBV5-8	TRBJ2-5	.	.	15	TGTGCCAGCAGACTTGAGGGCCGAGGGCAAGAGACCCAGTACTTC	CASRLEGRGQETQYF
TRBV6-1	TRBJ2-7	TRBD1	.	18	TGTACCAGCAGCCGGGAAAGAGCCGGCAGGGGGTTTTCCTACGAGCAGTACTTC	CTSSRERAGRGFSYEQYF
TRBV28	TRBJ2-3	TRBD2	few	16	TGTGCCAGCAGTGGGCTAGCGGGACGCGACCGTGATACGCAGTATTTT	CASSGLAGRDRDTQYF
TRBV15	TRBJ2-6	.	.	16	TGTGCCACCAGCAGAGTTAGGGGCTCTGGGGTCAACGTCCTGACTTTC	CATSRVRGSGVNVLTF
TRBV9	TRBJ2-5	.	medium-sized	15	TGTGCCAGCAGCGTAGGGTGGCAGCTCGGCGAGACCCAGTACTTC	CASSVGWQLGETQYF
TRBV4-2	TRBJ2-5	TRBD2	.	15	TGTGCCAGCAGCCGGGGACTAGCGGTACAAGAGACCCAGTACTTC	CASSRGLAVQETQYF
TRBV20-1	TRBJ2-4	TRBD2	.	16	TGCAGTGCTAGGGGCGGGAGGGCCCTTTCCAAAAACATTCAGTACTTC	CSARGGRALSKNIQYF
TRBV7-6	TRBJ2-3	.	few	13	TGTGCCAGCAGCTCGCGGACCACAGATACGCAGTATTTT	CASSSRTTDTQYF
TRBV10-3	TRBJ2-5	TRBD2	few	15	TGTGCCATCAGCCGCCAAGAAAGCGGGGAAGAGACCCAGTACTTC	CAISRQESGEETQYF
TRBV19	TRBJ1-2	TRBD1	.	13	TGTGCCAGTCAACCCAACAGGGGAGATGGCTACACCTTC	CASQPNRGDGYTF
TRBV7-2	TRBJ1-2	.	.	14	TGTGCCAGCAAGGGGGGGCGAGGTAACTATGGCTACACCTTC	CASKGGRGNYGYTF
TRBV7-9	TRBJ1-1	.	few	13	TGTGCCAGCAGCTTGGGGCAGAGTGTTACAGCTTTCTTT	CASSLGQSVTAFF
TRBV4-1	TRBJ2-7	TRBD2	.	16	TGCGCCAGCAGCGGACCGGGACTAGCGGGAGCCTACGAGCAGTACTTC	CASSGPGLAGAYEQYF
TRBV11-3	TRBJ2-5	.	few	14	TGTGCCAGCAGCTTGACGTCAGGCAGCGAGACCCAGTACTTC	CASSLTSGSETQYF
TRBV4-1	TRBJ1-6	TRBD1	few	18	TGCGCCAGCAGCCAAGATGGACAGGGCGGCTCCTATAATTCACCCCTCCACTTT	CASSQDGQGGSYNSPLHF
TRBV20-1	TRBJ2-7	.	.	12	TGCAGTGCTAGACAGGGGTACTACGAGCAGTACTTC	CSARQGYYEQYF
TRBV2	TRBJ2-5	.	.	14	TGTGCCAGCAGTGAACGAACAGGCCAAGAGACCCAGTACTTC	CASSERTGQETQYF
TRBV28	TRBJ2-6	.	medium-sized	16	TGTGCCAGCAGTTCGGGAGAGAGCTCTGGGGCCAACGTCCTGACTTTC	CASSSGESSGANVLTF
TRBV28	TRBJ2-5	TRBD1	.	16	TGTGCCAGCAGCCTCTTACACGGGACAGTACAAGAGACCCAGTACTTC	CASSLLHGTVQETQYF
TRBV20-1	TRBJ1-5	TRBD1	few	16	TGCAGTGCTAGGGTGAGACAGGGAAAACTCAATCAGCCCCAGCATTTT	CSARVRQGKLNQPQHF
TRBV28	TRBJ2-1	TRBD2	.	14	TGTGCCAGCAGCCCAGCGGGAGCGGTCAATGAGCAGTTCTTC	CASSPAGAVNEQFF
TRBV28	TRBJ2-5	TRBD2	.	15	TGTGCCAGCAGGAAGACTAGCGGGAGTTGGGAGACCCAGTACTTC	CASRKTSGSWETQYF
TRBV19	TRBJ1-6	TRBD1	.	15	TGTGCCAGTAGTCCGACCGGGACAGGGGATTCACCCCTCCACTTT	CASSPTGTGDSPLHF
TRBV20-1	TRBJ2-1	TRBD2	.	16	TGCAGTGCTAGTAGGGCTGCGGGAGGGCCGAGCAATGAGCAGTTCTTC	CSASRAAGGPSNEQFF
TRBV7-2	TRBJ2-7	.	once	13	TGTGCCAGCAGCTTAGATTGGATTTACGGGCAGTACTTC	CASSLDWIYGQYF
TRBV6-1	TRBJ1-5	.	few	15	TGTGCCACCCACCTGCGGGGACTTAGCAATCAGCCCCAGCATTTT	CATHLRGLSNQPQHF
TRBV24-1	TRBJ2-3	.	.	16	TGTGCCACCAGTGATTTCTCGGGGGGCAATTCGGATACGCAGTATTTT	CATSDFSGGNSDTQYF